This T cell receptor (beta chain) was sequenced for a study of cytomegalovirus exposure and HLA in healthy donors. About the research overall: An early data release held tens of millions of unique TCRs from HLA-typed donors. Genotyping showed roughly 76% of fewer than 500 donors falling in the Caucasian-associated ancestry cluster.

In the PCR, 60 Vbeta and 13 Jbeta primers were used. The protocol was immunoSEQ multiplex PCR, while the TCRdb copy is restricted to in-frame clones and leaves out a portion. This sample has roughly 200,000 clones, with around 86% found just once. Points on this clone: What it binds is unknown.

Germline V gives CDR1 MDHEN, CDR2 SYDVKM. This CDR3 is built from 15 residues. V was trimmed by 2 bases and J by 2 bases, leaving 9 bases between them. Findings of the study overall: TCR beta V- and J-gene trimming, according to a later analysis, was linked to a missense DCLRE1C variant. Rates of TCR association differed by HLA locus in a later analysis, with DRB1 highest and HLA-C lowest.

Sequencing used PBMCs. The clonotype was recovered from a man aged 45-65 years in good health and CMV-seronegative. The chain uses TRBV28 and TRBJ2-2; the D gene is possibly TRBD1 (5 bases). The CDR3: CASSLRGSNTGELFF. As DNA, the CDR3 is TGTGCCAGCAGTTTAAGGGGTTCAAACACCGGGGAGCTGTTTTTT.